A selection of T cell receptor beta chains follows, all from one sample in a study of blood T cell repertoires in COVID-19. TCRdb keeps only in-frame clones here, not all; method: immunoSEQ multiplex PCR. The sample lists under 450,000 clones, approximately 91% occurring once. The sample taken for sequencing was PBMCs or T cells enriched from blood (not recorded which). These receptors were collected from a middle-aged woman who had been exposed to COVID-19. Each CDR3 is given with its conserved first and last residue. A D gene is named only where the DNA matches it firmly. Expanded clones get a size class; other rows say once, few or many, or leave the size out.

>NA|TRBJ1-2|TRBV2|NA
TGTGCCAGCAGTCGAGACTATGATAGTTATGGCTACACCTTC
CASSRDYDSYGYTF
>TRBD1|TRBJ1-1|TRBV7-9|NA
TGTGCCAGCAGCACATCGGACAGGGAGGGAGGCACTGAAGCTTTCTTT
CASSTSDREGGTEAFF
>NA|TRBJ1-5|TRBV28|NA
TGTGCCAGCAGCCATGGGGGGAATCAGCCCCAGCATTTT
CASSHGGNQPQHF
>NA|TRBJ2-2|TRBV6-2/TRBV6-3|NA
TGTGCCAGCAGCCCACGAGGGGGGGCCGTGGACACCGGGGAGCTGTTTTTT
CASSPRGGAVDTGELFF
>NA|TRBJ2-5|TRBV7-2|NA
TGTGCCAGCAGCTTATTTCAGGAGACCCAGTACTTC
CASSLFQETQYF
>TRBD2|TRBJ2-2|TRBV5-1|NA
TGCGCCAGTAGGCCTGGGGTGCTAGCGGGGACCACCGGGGAGCTGTTTTTT
CASRPGVLAGTTGELFF
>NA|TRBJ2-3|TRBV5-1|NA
TGCGCCAGCAGCTTGTTGGGGCCGGATACGCAGTATTTT
CASSLLGPDTQYF
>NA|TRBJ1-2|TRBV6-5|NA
TGTGCCAGCAGTCAGCCTCCGGGATCGGGAGGCTACACCTTC
CASSQPPGSGGYTF
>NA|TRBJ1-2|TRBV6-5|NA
TGTGCCAGCAGATCCAGACAGACGTATGGCTACACCTTC
CASRSRQTYGYTF
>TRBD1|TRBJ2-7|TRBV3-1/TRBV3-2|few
TGTGCCAGCAGCCAAGACGCCGGGACAGTAACCTACGAGCAGTACTTC
CASSQDAGTVTYEQYF
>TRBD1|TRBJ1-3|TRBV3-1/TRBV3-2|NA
TGTGCCAGCAGCCAACTCGGGACAGGGTGGGGAAACACCATATATTTT
CASSQLGTGWGNTIYF
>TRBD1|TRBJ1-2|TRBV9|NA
TGTGCCAGCAGCCCGGCAAGACTCCGGGACAGGGGGCGGCAGATTCGCTATGGCTACACCTTC
CASSPARLRDRGRQIRYGYTF
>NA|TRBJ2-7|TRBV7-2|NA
TGTGCCAGCAGCTTACCCCCTCCCCAGGCGAAGCAGTACTTC
CASSLPPPQAKQYF
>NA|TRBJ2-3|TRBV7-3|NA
TGTGCCAGCAGCTCGAACAGGGGCACAGATACGCAGTATTTT
CASSSNRGTDTQYF
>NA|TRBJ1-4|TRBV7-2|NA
TGTGCCAGCAGCTCAGAGGGGGTCGGGTCAACTAATGAAAAACTGTTTTTT
CASSSEGVGSTNEKLFF
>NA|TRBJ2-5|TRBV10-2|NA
TGCGCCAGCAGTGAGTCGAATCTCGGACTGCAAGAGACCCAGTACTTC
CASSESNLGLQETQYF
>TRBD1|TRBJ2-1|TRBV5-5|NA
TGTGCCAGCAGACCTGGGGGGACAGGGGGCGAGGTAGTGTTCTTC
CASRPGGTGGEVVFF
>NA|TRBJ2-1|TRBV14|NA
TGTGCCAGCAGCCAAGGGGGCGGTTGGAGCAGGCAGTTCTTC
CASSQGGGWSRQFF
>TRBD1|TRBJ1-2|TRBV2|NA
TGTGCCAGCAGTGAAAGATGGGACAGCTACGGCTACACCTTC
CASSERWDSYGYTF
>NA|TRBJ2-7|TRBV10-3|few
TGTGCCATCAGTGAGTCGGGGGGACCCCAGGAGTACTTC
CAISESGGPQEYF
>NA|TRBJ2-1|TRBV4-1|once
TGCGCCAGCAGCCATCCAAAGACAGGATATTCCTACAATGAGCAGTTCTTC
CASSHPKTGYSYNEQFF
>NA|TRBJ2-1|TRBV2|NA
TGTGCCAGCAGTGACCCGGGATCCTACAATGAGCAGTTCTTC
CASSDPGSYNEQFF
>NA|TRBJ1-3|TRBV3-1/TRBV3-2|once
TGTGCCAGCAGCCGCCGGGGGAAAGCTGGAAACACCATATATTTT
CASSRRGKAGNTIYF
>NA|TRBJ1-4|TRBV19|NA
TGTGCCAGTAGGCCGGGGAGGACGGGAGGAGATGAAAAACTGTTTTTT
CASRPGRTGGDEKLFF
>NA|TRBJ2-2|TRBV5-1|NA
TGCGCCAGCAGCCCACGGTCAGGGGTACGGGAGCTGTTTTTT
CASSPRSGVRELFF
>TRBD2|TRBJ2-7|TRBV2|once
TGTGCCAGCCTACGGGGCGGGGGGCAAGGGTACGAGCAGTACTTC
CASLRGGGQGYEQYF
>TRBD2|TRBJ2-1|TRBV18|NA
TGTGCCAGCTCATCTAACGCGGCTAGCGGCCTCAATGAGCAGTTCTTC
CASSSNAASGLNEQFF
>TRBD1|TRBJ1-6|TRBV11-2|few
TGTGCCAGCAGCCCGGGGACAGGGGGCACACCCCTCCACTTT
CASSPGTGGTPLHF
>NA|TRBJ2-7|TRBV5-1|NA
TGCGCCAGCAGCTTGGCCTTTCAGGGAGGCTACGAGCAGTACTTC
CASSLAFQGGYEQYF
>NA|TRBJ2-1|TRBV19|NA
TGTGCCAGTAGCCCTCTGAGCTGGAGCTCCTACAATGAGCAGTTCTTC
CASSPLSWSSYNEQFF
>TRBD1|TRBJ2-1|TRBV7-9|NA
TGTGCCAGCAGCCCAGATTTGGGACAGCTCTTGTTCTTC
CASSPDLGQLLFF
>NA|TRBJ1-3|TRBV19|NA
TGTGCCAGTAGTGGCCGGGACACCCTCTCTGGAAACACCATATATTTT
CASSGRDTLSGNTIYF
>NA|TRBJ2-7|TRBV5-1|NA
TGCGCCAGCAGCCCCCGCCGGGACTCCTACGAGCAGTACTTC
CASSPRRDSYEQYF
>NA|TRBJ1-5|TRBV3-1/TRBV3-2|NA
TGTGCCAGCAGCCACGGCAGGGACAATCAGCCCCAGCATTTT
CASSHGRDNQPQHF
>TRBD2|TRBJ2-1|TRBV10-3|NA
TGTGCCATCAGTGAGACTAGCGGAGGGGGTAATGAGCAGTTCTTC
CAISETSGGGNEQFF
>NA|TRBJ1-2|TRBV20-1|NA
TGCAGTGTCGCGGGAGGTGCCTACACCTTC
CSVAGGAYTF
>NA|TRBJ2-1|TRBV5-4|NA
TGTGCCAGCAGCTTGGAGGGCAGGGGACGTAACAATGAGCAGTTCTTC
CASSLEGRGRNNEQFF
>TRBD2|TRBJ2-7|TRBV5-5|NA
TGTGCCAGCAGCTTGCTTGCTAGCGGGGGGCTGTACGAGCAGTACTTC
CASSLLASGGLYEQYF
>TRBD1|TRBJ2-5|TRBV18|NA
TGTGCCAGCTCACCCCCCCTTCGGGACAGCCCCTTGGAGACCCAGTACTTC
CASSPPLRDSPLETQYF
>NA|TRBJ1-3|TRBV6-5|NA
TGTGCCACCAACTACGGGGGTTCTGGAAACACCATATATTTT
CATNYGGSGNTIYF
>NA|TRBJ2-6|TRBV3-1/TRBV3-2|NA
TGTGCCAGCAGCCCTCGCTTACAGGGTTATGGGGCCAACGTCCTGACTTTC
CASSPRLQGYGANVLTF
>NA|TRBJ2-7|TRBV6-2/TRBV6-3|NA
TGTGCCAGCAGTTCAGGGAATTCCTACGAGCAGTACTTC
CASSSGNSYEQYF
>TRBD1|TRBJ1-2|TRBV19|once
TGTGCCAGTAGTATAGAACTGAGAACAGGGGGCGCCTACTATGGCTACACCTTC
CASSIELRTGGAYYGYTF
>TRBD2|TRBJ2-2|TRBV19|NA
TGTGCCAGTAGTATAGGACTAGCAGGTTCCGGGGAGCTGTTTTTT
CASSIGLAGSGELFF
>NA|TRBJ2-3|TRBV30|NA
TGTGCCTGGAGAGGGCGGGACCTGAATACGCAGTATTTT
CAWRGRDLNTQYF
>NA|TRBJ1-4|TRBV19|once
TGTGCCAGTAGTCCGCGGCGAGCCCAGGAAAAACTGTTTTTT
CASSPRRAQEKLFF
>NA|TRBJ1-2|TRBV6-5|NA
TGTGCCAGCACCTCGACAGGCAGGGGCTCCCATGGCTACACCTTC
CASTSTGRGSHGYTF
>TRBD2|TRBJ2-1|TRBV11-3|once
TGTGCCAGCAGCTACGAAATGTCTACGGGCGGGAGGGTGGATGAGCAGTTCTTC
CASSYEMSTGGRVDEQFF